Sequencing of this T cell receptor beta chain was carried out in a study of OX40 agonist ivuxolimab in advanced cancers. Germline-derived CDR1 and CDR2 are SGHTA and FQGTGA. The ends were cut back, 2 bases at V and 2 bases at J, with 6 bases in the middle. The CDR3 has 14 amino acids. Sequencing was performed with immunoSEQ multiplex PCR; in TCRdb, only in-frame clones are kept and a portion is missing. The repertoire holds some 41,000 clones, with more than 70% as singletons. The rearrangement uses TRBV7-3 and TRBJ1-4; D perhaps matches TRBD1 (5 bases). Sample: CD4+ or CD8+ T cells sorted from blood, taken in a trial of the OX40 agonist ivuxolimab. This receptor was obtained from an adult with an advanced solid tumor such as melanoma, head and neck, liver or kidney cancer. The CDR3 DNA follows: TGTGCCAGCAGCTTAGGGGGTACTAATGAAAAACTGTTTTTT. It codes for CASSLGGTNEKLFF.